A single sample is the source of the 31 T cell receptor beta chains below, sequenced in a study of blood T cell repertoires in COVID-19. TCRdb's copy holds only in-frame clones and misses some; the assay was immunoSEQ multiplex PCR. The sample includes about 150,000 clones, roughly three quarters of them seen just once. Sequencing used peripheral blood. These receptors came from a man in his sixties with acute or convalescent COVID-19.

The chain links TRBV7-9 to TRBJ1-1; 7 nucleotides align to TRBD1. With V trimmed by 1 base and J by 5 bases, 7 bases remained unmatched. Germline-derived CDR1 and CDR2 are SEHNR and FQNEAQ (reference sequence). This CDR3 spans 15 amino acids. CDR3 protein: CASSLGGRGFTEAFF. CDR3 nucleotides: TGTGCCAGCAGCTTAGGAGGCAGGGGGTTTACTGAAGCTTTCTTT.

This clone came up a few times. The sample contains more than one DNA sequence encoding this CDR3. The V gene is TRBV7-6, the J gene TRBJ2-5, with D maybe TRBD1 (5 bases). The ends were cut back, 5 bases at V and 5 bases at J, with 6 bases in the middle. The CDR3 runs 11 residues. Germline assignment: CDR1 SGHVS and CDR2 FNYEAQ. CDR3 sequence (DNA): TGTGCCAGCAGCCCAGGGGAGACCCAGTACTTC. It encodes CASSPGETQYF.

The CDR3 reads CASSSRTGPRTGELFF. The CDR3 region has the DNA TGTGCCAGCAGCTCTCGGACAGGGCCCAGGACCGGGGAGCTGTTTTTT. The chain combines TRBV11-2 with TRBJ2-2; 8 bases match TRBD1. The germline CDR1 and CDR2 sequences are SGHAT and FQNNGV. The CDR3 extends over 16 amino acids. With 4 bases clipped from V and 5 bases from J, the junction kept 9 bases outside the gene matches.

The chain joins TRBV23-1 to TRBJ2-3, with D maybe TRBD2 (5 bases). TRBV23-1 counts as an open reading frame of uncertain function. CDR3 length: 16 residues. The germline V and J ends were trimmed by 1 base and 5 bases, with 16 bases remaining between them. This CDR3 is CASSQFEGLRGDTQYF. CDR3 in DNA: TGCGCCAGCAGTCAATTTGAAGGACTCCGGGGAGATACGCAGTATTTT.

The chain links TRBV30 to TRBJ2-3; D not resolved. This CDR3 region has 14 residues. V was trimmed by 1 base and J by 0 bases, leaving 8 bases between them. Looked up from germline, CDR1 is GTSNPN and CDR2 is SVGIG (reference sequence). This chain's CDR3 is CAWSAGYSTDTQYF. The CDR3 DNA reads as TGTGCCTGGAGTGCAGGCTATAGCACAGATACGCAGTATTTT.

The V and J genes are TRBV6-5 and TRBJ1-5; possibly TRBD1 for D (6 bases). The CDR3 runs to 14 residues. V was clipped by 6 bases and J by 4 bases, with 13 bases between them. Germline loops: CDR1 MNHEY, CDR2 SVGAGI. The CDR3, as DNA: TGTGCCAGCAGACCGGGGGGCCCAAATCAGCCCCAGCATTTT. Protein product: CASRPGGPNQPQHF.

The chain is built from TRBV10-3 and TRBJ2-7, with D possibly TRBD2 on 5 matching bases. CDR1 and CDR2 from the germline V gene are ENHRY and SYGVKD. V lost 4 bases and J 6 bases, leaving 7 bases between the germline ends. The CDR3 spans 11 residues. The CDR3 is CAISARVEQYF. The CDR3 coding sequence is TGTGCCATCAGTGCGAGGGTCGAGCAGTACTTC.

This clone occurred a few times. The gene calls are TRBV28 and TRBJ1-5; 9 positions match TRBD1. The CDR3 is made up of 16 amino acids. From germline, CDR1 is MDHEN and CDR2 SYDVKM. V lost 3 bases and J lost 3; bases outside the gene matches: 6. The CDR3 nucleotides are TGTGCCAGCAGTTTTTGGACAGGGGATCCCAATCAGCCCCAGCATTTT. The encoded protein is CASSFWTGDPNQPQHF.

The chain employs TRBV24-1 and TRBJ2-1; 10 nucleotides line up with TRBD2. The V gene end was trimmed by 3 bases and the J gene end by 6 bases; junction bases not matched to a gene: 4. CDR3 length: 15 amino acids. Germline V gives CDR1 KGHDR, CDR2 SFDVKD. The CDR3 region is CATSDSGRAGNEQFF. The DNA for the CDR3 is TGTGCCACCAGTGATAGCGGGAGGGCCGGCAATGAGCAGTTCTTC.

The chain couples TRBV5-1 to TRBJ2-5, with TRBD1 identical over 9 bases. Trimming cost V 0 bases and J 6 bases; bases outside gene matches: 9. Germline CDR1 reads SGHRS; CDR2 reads YFSETQ. This CDR3 region has 16 residues. The chain's CDR3 is CASSLEGTGSAKTQYF. The CDR3 coding sequence is TGCGCCAGCAGCTTGGAGGGGACAGGGTCAGCGAAGACCCAGTACTTC. The full variable domain, in which reference TRBV5-1 and TRBJ2-5 provide the parts outside the CDR3, is KAGVTQTPRYLIKTRGQQVTLSCSPISGHRSVSWYQQTPGQGLQFLFEYFSETQRNKGNFPGRFSGRQFSNSRSEMNVSTLELGDSALYLCASSLEGTGSAKTQYFGPGTRLLVL.

This clone was detected once. The chain carries TRBV3-1 (or the pseudogene TRBV3-2) and TRBJ2-7; weak D call: TRBD2 (6 bases). This CDR3 contains 14 residues. V lost 5 bases and J 6 bases, leaving 17 bases between the germline ends. From germline, CDR1 is LGHDT and CDR2 YNNKEL (reference sequence). CDR3 DNA: TGTGCCAGCAGCACGACTAGTAAAATCGGCGAGCAGTACTTC. Translating gives CASSTTSKIGEQYF.

This clone was seen a handful of times. V usage is TRBV6-2 or TRBV6-3 and J usage is TRBJ2-1; the match to TRBD2 covers 7 bases. Germline V gene sequence: CDR1 MNHEY, CDR2 SVGEGT. The length of the CDR3 is 11 residues. Trimming removed 5 bases from V and 10 bases from J; junction bases left unmatched: 2. CDR3 sequence: CASSMTSEQFF. The CDR3 DNA sequence: TGTGCCAGCAGTATGACTAGCGAGCAGTTCTTC.

The chain carries TRBV5-1 and TRBJ1-6, with D possibly matching TRBD1 (5 bases). The CDR3 is 15 residues long. The germline V gene has CDR1 SGHRS and CDR2 YFSETQ. Trimming removed 0 bases at V and 3 bases at J, with 7 bases between. This chain's CDR3 is CASSLGQGYNSPLHF. In DNA, the CDR3 is TGCGCCAGCAGCTTGGGCCAGGGCTATAATTCACCCCTCCACTTT.

The chain employs TRBV18 and TRBJ1-1, with 8 bases aligning to TRBD1. Germline assignment: CDR1 KGHSH and CDR2 LQKENI. This CDR3 is 14 amino acids long. Trimming at V came to 3 bases and at J to 4 bases, leaving 4 bases not matched to a gene. In nucleotides, the CDR3 is TGTGCCAGCTCACCCCAGACAGGGGTCACTGAAGCTTTCTTT. It yields the protein CASSPQTGVTEAFF.

The chain carries TRBV5-1 and TRBJ2-7; 9 bases map to TRBD1. CDR3 size: 14 residues. V was clipped by 3 bases and J by 5 bases; unmatched bases: 6. CDR1 and CDR2 (germline): SGHRS, YFSETQ. The CDR3 loop is CASSSQGALHEQYF. CDR3 bases: TGCGCCAGCAGCTCACAGGGGGCTTTACACGAGCAGTACTTC.

The rearrangement uses TRBV30 and TRBJ2-7; perhaps TRBD2 as D (6 bases). CDR1 and CDR2 (germline): GTSNPN, SVGIG (reference sequence). Trimming removed 0 bases from V and 4 bases from J, with 7 bases in between. This CDR3 is built from 12 residues. This CDR3 reads CAWSVGGYEQYF. CDR3 coding DNA: TGTGCCTGGAGTGTAGGAGGGTACGAGCAGTACTTC.

This sequence joins TRBV4-1 and TRBJ1-4; 8 bases agree with TRBD1. V trimming: 6 bases; J trimming: 0 bases; junction bases outside the gene matches: 12. The CDR3 totals 18 residues. Germline V gene sequence: CDR1 MGHRA, CDR2 YSYEKL. CDR3 loop: CASRNFGQGRATNEKLFF. The CDR3 region has the DNA TGCGCCAGCAGAAATTTTGGACAGGGCCGTGCAACTAATGAAAAACTGTTTTTT.

J is TRBJ2-7 and V is TRBV19, with TRBD1 identical over 9 bases. The germline gives CDR1 LNHDA, CDR2 SQIVND (reference sequence). The V segment lost 6 bases and the J segment 6 bases; nucleotides outside the gene matches: 15. The CDR3 length is 16 residues. The CDR3 here is CASRKDRGIPTGEQYF. Written as DNA, the CDR3 is TGTGCCAGTAGGAAGGACAGGGGTATTCCTACAGGCGAGCAGTACTTC.

The chain employs TRBV5-4 and TRBJ1-1; D remains unclear. Germline CDR1 SGHNT, CDR2 YYREEE (reference sequence). V lost 4 bases and J 0 bases, leaving 7 bases between the germline ends. The CDR3 consists of 13 residues. The CDR3 spells CASSPGVNTEAFF. DNA for the CDR3: TGTGCCAGCAGCCCCGGGGTGAACACTGAAGCTTTCTTT.

The V call is TRBV27, the J call TRBJ1-6; D gene uncertain. Trimming cost V 6 bases and J 1 base, with 10 bases left between them. There are 15 residues in the CDR3. Germline V gene data show CDR1 as MNHEY and CDR2 as SMNVEV (reference sequence). CDR3 loop: CASSPTGSYNSPLHF. CDR3 DNA sequence: TGTGCCAGCAGCCCTACGGGGTCCTATAATTCACCCCTCCACTTT.

The chain couples TRBV7-6 to TRBJ1-1; 9 nucleotides agree with TRBD1. Germline lookup yields CDR1 SGHVS and CDR2 FNYEAQ. V lost 5 bases, J lost 5 bases, and 6 bases stayed unmatched. The CDR3 extends over 14 amino acids. The CDR3 sequence is CASSPGQGSTEAFF. Written as DNA, the CDR3 is TGTGCCAGCAGCCCTGGACAGGGGAGTACTGAAGCTTTCTTT.

This clone was picked up a small number of times. The chain uses TRBV27 and TRBJ2-7, with no clear D. The CDR3 runs 12 residues. Trimming removed 3 bases from V and 2 bases from J, with 5 bases in between. CDR1 MNHEY and CDR2 SMNVEV come from the germline V gene (reference sequence). This CDR3 reads CASSFLPYEQYF. Written as DNA, the CDR3 is TGTGCCAGCAGTTTTCTCCCCTACGAGCAGTACTTC.

The V gene is TRBV5-1, the J gene TRBJ1-1; TRBD1 aligns across 7 bases. CDR3 length: 14 amino acids. Germline trimming cut 3 bases from V and 4 bases from J; bases unmatched to any gene: 6. Germline lookup yields CDR1 SGHRS and CDR2 YFSETQ. For the CDR3, the DNA is TGCGCCAGCAGCTCCCGGGACAGCTTCACTGAAGCTTTCTTT. Encoded protein: CASSSRDSFTEAFF.

The CDR3 here is CASSQGTSGFDEQFF. The CDR3 DNA is TGCGCCAGCAGCCAAGGTACTAGCGGGTTCGATGAGCAGTTCTTC. The V gene is TRBV4-1, the J gene TRBJ2-1; 9 nucleotides line up with TRBD2. This CDR3 is 15 amino acids long. Per the germline V gene, CDR1 is MGHRA and CDR2 is YSYEKL. J lost 8 bases, V lost 1 base, and 6 bases had no gene match.

The V gene is TRBV6-5, the J gene TRBJ1-2; no definite D call. V was clipped by 2 bases and J by 8 bases, with 6 bases between them. This CDR3 is built from 11 residues. Per the germline V gene, CDR1 is MNHEY and CDR2 is SVGAGI. This CDR3 is CASSYGLGYTF. CDR3 in DNA: TGTGCCAGCAGTTACGGGCTAGGCTACACCTTC.

The chain joins TRBV7-3 to TRBJ2-3, with a weak D call TRBD2 (6 bases). Per the germline V gene, CDR1 is SGHTA and CDR2 is FQGTGA. CDR3 length equals 15 residues. V lost 5 bases to trimming and J lost 0 bases, with 12 bases between them. The CDR3 sequence: CASSPTGTSTDTQYF. CDR3 coding DNA: TGTGCCAGCAGCCCTACCGGGACTAGCACAGATACGCAGTATTTT.

This chain uses TRBV4-2 with TRBJ2-1, with D maybe TRBD2 (6 bases). Per germline, CDR1 LGHNA and CDR2 YNFKEQ. V lost 3 bases and J lost 8, with 8 bases in between. The CDR3 spans 12 residues. The CDR3 DNA is TGTGCCAGCAGCCAGACGGGGGATGAGCAGTTCTTC. Translated: CASSQTGDEQFF.

A note on this clone: The sample holds other DNA sequences that translate to the same CDR3. The chain links TRBV2 to TRBJ2-6; 7 nucleotides line up with TRBD1. The CDR3 loop spans 15 amino acids. The trim removed 6 bases at V and 2 bases at J, leaving 4 bases unmatched. The germline V gene has CDR1 SNHLY and CDR2 FYNNEI. The CDR3 loop reads CASRADRAGANVLTF. The CDR3 region has the DNA TGTGCCAGCAGAGCCGACAGGGCTGGGGCCAACGTCCTGACTTTC.

This rearrangement joins TRBV7-9 to TRBJ1-2; D remains ambiguous. CDR3 length: 8 amino acids. CDR1 SEHNR and CDR2 FQNEAQ come from the germline V gene (reference sequence). CDR3 region: CAGEGYTF. The CDR3 region has the DNA TGTGCTGGGGAGGGCTACACCTTC.

This clone is a singleton in its sample. The J gene is TRBJ1-2, the V gene TRBV5-6, with a possible D match to TRBD1 (6 bases). V shed 0 bases and J shed 4 bases, with 16 bases lying between them. The length of the CDR3 is 16 residues. Looked up from germline, CDR1 is SGHDT and CDR2 is YYEEEE. CDR3 loop: CASSLGIGGRGYGYTF. CDR3 DNA sequence: TGTGCCAGCAGCTTGGGGATTGGGGGCCGGGGCTATGGCTACACCTTC.

This chain joins TRBV5-6 and TRBJ2-2; maybe TRBD2 (6 bases). Trimming pared 4 bases from V and 5 bases from J, leaving 15 bases between. Germline V gene data show CDR1 as SGHDT and CDR2 as YYEEEE. CDR3 size: 15 residues. As DNA, the CDR3 is TGTGCCAGCAGCCGTCTCGGGAGTGATACCGGGGAGCTGTTTTTT. Amino acid sequence: CASSRLGSDTGELFF.